These 2 T cell receptor beta chains were sequenced from one sample in a study of blood T cells in healthy people across ages (dated by TCRdb to about 2015). Libraries were made using 5' RACE. The data were produced on an Illumina HiSeq 2500. A second roughly 7 to 11 cycle PCR used a sample-barcoded 5' primer and a J-beta primer mix. TCRdb reanalyzed the raw reads on its own, using fastp at Q25 for trimming and MiXCR for clone calling, and kept in-frame beta chains. Here each entry gathers all rows of one CDR3 protein and keeps the most common genes and DNA. The sample data list more than 900,000 distinct CDR3 sequences, and approximately 32% of these were observed just once. The ten largest clones capture 10% to 13% of the sample. The sample was also reused in another study, on T cells of mothers and their children.

The specimen sequenced was blood. These TCRs come from a woman between 35 and 50 years old in good health.

Ten or more counts support this clonotype. The chain carries TRBV9 and TRBJ2-7, with D tentatively TRBD2 (5 bases). Trimming cost V 1 base and J 2 bases, with 13 bases left between them. Germline CDR1 SGDLS, CDR2 YYNGEE. The CDR3 spans 15 residues. CDR3 nucleotides: TGTGCCAGCAGCGTATCGGGAACCCTGACCTACGAGCAGTACTTC. Translating it yields CASSVSGTLTYEQYF.

This clonotype was seen ten or more times. This chain links TRBV7-2 with TRBJ1-5; D ambiguous. The germline V gene has CDR1 SGHTA and CDR2 FQGNSA. Between the trimmed V and J ends, which lost 8 bases and 0 bases, there was a span of 11 bases. The CDR3 loop spans 14 amino acids. CDR3 sequence reads: CASGPEYSNQPQHF. The DNA for the CDR3 is TGTGCCAGCGGCCCGGAGTATAGCAATCAGCCCCAGCATTTT.